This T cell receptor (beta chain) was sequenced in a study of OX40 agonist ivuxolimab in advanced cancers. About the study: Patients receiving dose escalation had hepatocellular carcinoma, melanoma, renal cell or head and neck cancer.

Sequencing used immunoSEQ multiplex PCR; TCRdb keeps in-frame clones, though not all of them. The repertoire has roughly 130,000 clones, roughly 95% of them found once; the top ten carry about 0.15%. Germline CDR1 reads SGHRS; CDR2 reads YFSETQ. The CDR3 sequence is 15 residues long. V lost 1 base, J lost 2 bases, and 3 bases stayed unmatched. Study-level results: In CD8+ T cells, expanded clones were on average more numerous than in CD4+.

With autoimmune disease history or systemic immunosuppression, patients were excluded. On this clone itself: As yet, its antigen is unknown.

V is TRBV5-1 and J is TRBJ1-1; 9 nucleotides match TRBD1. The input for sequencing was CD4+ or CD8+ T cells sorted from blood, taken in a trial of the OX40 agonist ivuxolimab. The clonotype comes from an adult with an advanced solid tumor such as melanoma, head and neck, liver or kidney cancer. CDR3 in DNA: TGCGCCAGCAGCTTGTCGACAGGGGGAAACACTGAAGCTTTCTTT. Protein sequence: CASSLSTGGNTEAFF.